Reported below is one T cell receptor beta chain. The antigen remains undetermined. The V segment lost 5 bases and the J segment 1 base; nucleotides outside the gene matches: 4. This CDR3 has 15 residues. From germline, CDR1 is SGHTA and CDR2 FQGTGA. Generated by immunoSEQ multiplex PCR, the TCRdb table keeps only in-frame clones and is missing some. The table shows about 26,000 clones, with around nine tenths occurring only once. This record comes from a study of PD-L1 blockade in urothelial cancer. For the study at large: Median blood clonality was around 0.086, with 80,000 to 100,000 unique TCRs.

Study observations and caveats: Durable-benefit patients expanded tumor-associated blood clones more at 3 weeks.

V usage is TRBV7-3 and J usage is TRBJ2-1; 8 nucleotides line up with TRBD2. This sequence was found in a man aged 60-69 years with urothelial cancer. Here the sequenced sample was PBMCs, taken around atezolizumab (anti-PD-L1) treatment. Written as DNA, the CDR3 is TGTGCCAGCAGCCTCCAGCGGGGGTCCTACAATGAGCAGTTCTTC. Amino acids: CASSLQRGSYNEQFF.